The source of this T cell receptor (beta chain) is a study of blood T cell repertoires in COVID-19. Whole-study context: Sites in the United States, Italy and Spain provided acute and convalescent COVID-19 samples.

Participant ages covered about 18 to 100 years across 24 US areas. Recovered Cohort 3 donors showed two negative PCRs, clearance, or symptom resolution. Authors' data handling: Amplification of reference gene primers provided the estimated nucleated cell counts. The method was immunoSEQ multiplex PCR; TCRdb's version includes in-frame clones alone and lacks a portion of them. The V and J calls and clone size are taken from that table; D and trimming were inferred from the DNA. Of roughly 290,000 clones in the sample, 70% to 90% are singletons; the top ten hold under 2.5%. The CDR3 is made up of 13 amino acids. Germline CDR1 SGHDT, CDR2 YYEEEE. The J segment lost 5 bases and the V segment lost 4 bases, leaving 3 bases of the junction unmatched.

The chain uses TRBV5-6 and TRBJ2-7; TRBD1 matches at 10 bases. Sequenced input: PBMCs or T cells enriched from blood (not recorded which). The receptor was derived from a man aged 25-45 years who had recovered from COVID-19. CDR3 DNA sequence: TGTGCCAGCAGCCCAGACAGGGGGCACGAGCAGTACTTC. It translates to CASSPDRGHEQYF. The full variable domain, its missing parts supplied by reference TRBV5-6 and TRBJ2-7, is DAGVTQSPTHLIKTRGQQVTLRCSPKSGHDTVSWYQQALGQGPQFIFQYYEEEERQRGNFPDRFSGHQFPNYSSELNVNALLLGDSALYLCASSPDRGHEQYFGPGTRLTVT.